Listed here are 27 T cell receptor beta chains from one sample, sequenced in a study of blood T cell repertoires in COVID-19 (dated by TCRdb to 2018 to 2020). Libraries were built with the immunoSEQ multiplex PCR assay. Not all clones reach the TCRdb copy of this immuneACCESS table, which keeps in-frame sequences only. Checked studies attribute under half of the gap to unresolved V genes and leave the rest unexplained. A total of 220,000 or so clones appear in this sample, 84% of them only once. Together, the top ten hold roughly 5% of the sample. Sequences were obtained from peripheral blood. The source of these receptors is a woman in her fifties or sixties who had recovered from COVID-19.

The CDR3 nucleotides read TGTGCCAGCAGTTTCCTAGCGGGGGGTTCCTACGAGCAGTACTTC. This codes for CASSFLAGGSYEQYF. The chain joins TRBV6-2 or TRBV6-3 to TRBJ2-7, with 11 bases matching TRBD2. Trimming at V came to 4 bases and at J to 1 base, leaving 3 bases not matched to a gene. Germline V gives CDR1 MNHEY, CDR2 SVGEGT. This CDR3 has 15 residues.

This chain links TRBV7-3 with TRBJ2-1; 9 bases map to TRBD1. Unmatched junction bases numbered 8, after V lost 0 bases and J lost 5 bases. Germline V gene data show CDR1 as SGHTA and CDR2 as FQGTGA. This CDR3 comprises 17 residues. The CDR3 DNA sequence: TGTGCCAGCAGCTTAACCCCCGGGACAGGGAAAAACAATGAGCAGTTCTTC. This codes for CASSLTPGTGKNNEQFF. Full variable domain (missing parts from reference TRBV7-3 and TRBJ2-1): GAGVSQTPSNKVTEKGKYVELRCDPISGHTALYWYRQSLGQGPEFLIYFQGTGAADDSGLPNDRFFAVRPEGSVSTLKIQRTERGDSAVYLCASSLTPGTGKNNEQFFGPGTRLTVL.

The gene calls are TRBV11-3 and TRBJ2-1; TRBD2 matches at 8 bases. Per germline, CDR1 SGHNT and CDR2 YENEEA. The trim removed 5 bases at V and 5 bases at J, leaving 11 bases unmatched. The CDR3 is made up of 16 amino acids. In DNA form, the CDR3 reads TGTGCCAGCAGCGCAAGGGAGCGGGGGATCGACAATGAGCAGTTCTTC. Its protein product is CASSARERGIDNEQFF. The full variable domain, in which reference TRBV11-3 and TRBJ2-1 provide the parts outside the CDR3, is EAGVVQSPRYKIIEKKQPVAFWCNPISGHNTLYWYLQNLGQGPELLIRYENEEAVDDSQLPKDRFSAERLKGVDSTLKIQPAELGDSAVYLCASSARERGIDNEQFFGPGTRLTVL.

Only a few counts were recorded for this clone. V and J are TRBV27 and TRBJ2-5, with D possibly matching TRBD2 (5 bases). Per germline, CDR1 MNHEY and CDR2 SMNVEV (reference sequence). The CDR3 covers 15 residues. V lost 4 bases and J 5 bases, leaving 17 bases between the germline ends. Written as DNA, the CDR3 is TGTGCCAGCAGTTCGTCGCTCCTACCGGGGGAGACCCAGTACTTC. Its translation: CASSSSLLPGETQYF.

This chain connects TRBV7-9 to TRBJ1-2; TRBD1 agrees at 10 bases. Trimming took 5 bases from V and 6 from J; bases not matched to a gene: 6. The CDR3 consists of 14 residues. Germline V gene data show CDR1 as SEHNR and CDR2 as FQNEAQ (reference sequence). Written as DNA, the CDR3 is TGTGCCAGCAGCCCGGACAGGGGGGTGAATGGCTACACCTTC. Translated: CASSPDRGVNGYTF.

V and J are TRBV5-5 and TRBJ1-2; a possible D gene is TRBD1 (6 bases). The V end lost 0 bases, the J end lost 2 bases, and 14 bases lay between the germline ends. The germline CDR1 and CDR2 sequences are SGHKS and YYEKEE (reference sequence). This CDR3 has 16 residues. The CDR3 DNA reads TGTGCCAGCAGCTTGGTTATCGTTGACAGGAACTATGGCTACACCTTC. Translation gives CASSLVIVDRNYGYTF.

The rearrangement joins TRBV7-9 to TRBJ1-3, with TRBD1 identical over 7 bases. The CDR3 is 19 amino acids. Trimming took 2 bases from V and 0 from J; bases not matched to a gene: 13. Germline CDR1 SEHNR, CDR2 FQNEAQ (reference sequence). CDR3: CASSLNNVRQGFSGNTIYF. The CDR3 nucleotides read TGTGCCAGCAGCTTAAATAACGTCCGACAGGGCTTCTCTGGAAACACCATATATTTT.

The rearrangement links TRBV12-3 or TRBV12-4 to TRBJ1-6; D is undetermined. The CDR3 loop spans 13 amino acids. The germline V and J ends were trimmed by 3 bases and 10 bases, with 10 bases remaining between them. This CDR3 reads CASSFRSGSPLHF. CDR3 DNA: TGTGCCAGCAGTTTTCGGAGTGGATCACCCCTCCACTTT.

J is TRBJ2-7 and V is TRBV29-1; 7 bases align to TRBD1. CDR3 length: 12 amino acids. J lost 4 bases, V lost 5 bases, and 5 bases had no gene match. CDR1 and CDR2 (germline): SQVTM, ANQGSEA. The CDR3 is CSVLGQNYEQYF. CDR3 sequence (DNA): TGCAGCGTTCTGGGACAGAATTACGAGCAGTACTTC.

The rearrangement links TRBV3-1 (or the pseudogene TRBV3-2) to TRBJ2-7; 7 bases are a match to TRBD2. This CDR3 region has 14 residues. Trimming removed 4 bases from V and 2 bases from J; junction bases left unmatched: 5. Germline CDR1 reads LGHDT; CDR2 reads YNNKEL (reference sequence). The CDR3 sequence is CASSPPSGAYEQYF. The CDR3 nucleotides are TGTGCCAGCAGCCCCCCCAGCGGGGCCTACGAGCAGTACTTC.

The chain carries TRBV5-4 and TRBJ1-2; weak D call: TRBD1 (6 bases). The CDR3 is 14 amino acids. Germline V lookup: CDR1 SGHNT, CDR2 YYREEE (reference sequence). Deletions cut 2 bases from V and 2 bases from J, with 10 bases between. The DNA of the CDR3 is TGTGCCAGCAGCTTCAAGACAGGCAACTATGGCTACACCTTC. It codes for CASSFKTGNYGYTF.

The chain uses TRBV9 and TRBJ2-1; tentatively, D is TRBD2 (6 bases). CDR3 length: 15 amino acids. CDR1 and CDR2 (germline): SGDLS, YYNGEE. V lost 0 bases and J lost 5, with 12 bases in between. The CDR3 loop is CASSVVAGNDNEQFF. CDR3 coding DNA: TGTGCCAGCAGCGTAGTGGCGGGGAACGACAATGAGCAGTTCTTC.

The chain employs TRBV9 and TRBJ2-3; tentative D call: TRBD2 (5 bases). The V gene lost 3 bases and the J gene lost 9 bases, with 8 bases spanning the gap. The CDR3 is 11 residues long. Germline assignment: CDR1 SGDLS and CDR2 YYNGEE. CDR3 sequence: CASSGRGTQYF. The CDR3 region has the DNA TGTGCCAGCAGCGGACGGGGAACGCAGTATTTT.

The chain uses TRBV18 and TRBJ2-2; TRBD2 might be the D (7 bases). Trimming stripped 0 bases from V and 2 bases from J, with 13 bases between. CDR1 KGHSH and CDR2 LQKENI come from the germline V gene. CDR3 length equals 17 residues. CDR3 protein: CASSPPSRGPNTGELFF. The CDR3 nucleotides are TGTGCCAGCTCACCACCGTCGCGGGGGCCAAACACCGGGGAGCTGTTTTTT.

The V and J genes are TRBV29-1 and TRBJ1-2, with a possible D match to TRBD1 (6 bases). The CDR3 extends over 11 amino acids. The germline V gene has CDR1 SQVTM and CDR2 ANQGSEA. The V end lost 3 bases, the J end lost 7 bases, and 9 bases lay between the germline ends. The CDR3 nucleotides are TGCAGCGTTGATACAGGGAGTGGCTACACCTTC. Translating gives CSVDTGSGYTF.

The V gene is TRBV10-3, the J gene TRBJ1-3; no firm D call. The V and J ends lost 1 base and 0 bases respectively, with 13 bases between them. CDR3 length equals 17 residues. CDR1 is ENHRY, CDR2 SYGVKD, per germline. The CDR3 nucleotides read TGTGCCATCAGTGAGTGGGGAGGGCCCAACTCTGGAAACACCATATATTTT. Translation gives CAISEWGGPNSGNTIYF.

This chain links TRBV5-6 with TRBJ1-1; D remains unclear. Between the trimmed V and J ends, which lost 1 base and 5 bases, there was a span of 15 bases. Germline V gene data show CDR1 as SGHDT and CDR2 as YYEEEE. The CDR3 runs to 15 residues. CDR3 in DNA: TGTGCCAGCAGCTTGCCTGGGTCCAGGTGGACTGAAGCTTTCTTT. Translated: CASSLPGSRWTEAFF. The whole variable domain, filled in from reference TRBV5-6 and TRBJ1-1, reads DAGVTQSPTHLIKTRGQQVTLRCSPKSGHDTVSWYQQALGQGPQFIFQYYEEEERQRGNFPDRFSGHQFPNYSSELNVNALLLGDSALYLCASSLPGSRWTEAFFGQGTRLTVV.

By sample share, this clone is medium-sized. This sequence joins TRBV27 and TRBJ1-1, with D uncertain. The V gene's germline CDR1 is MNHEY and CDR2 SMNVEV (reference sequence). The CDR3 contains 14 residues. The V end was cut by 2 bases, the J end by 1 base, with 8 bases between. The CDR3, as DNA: TGTGCCAGCAGTTTAGGGGAGTCGAACACTGAAGCTTTCTTT. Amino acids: CASSLGESNTEAFF.

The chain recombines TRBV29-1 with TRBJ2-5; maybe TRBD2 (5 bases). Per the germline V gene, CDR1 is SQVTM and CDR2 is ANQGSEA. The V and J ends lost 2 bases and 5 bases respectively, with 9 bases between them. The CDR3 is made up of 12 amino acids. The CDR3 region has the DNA TGCAGCGTTGAAAGGACTTCGGAGACCCAGTACTTC. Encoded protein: CSVERTSETQYF.

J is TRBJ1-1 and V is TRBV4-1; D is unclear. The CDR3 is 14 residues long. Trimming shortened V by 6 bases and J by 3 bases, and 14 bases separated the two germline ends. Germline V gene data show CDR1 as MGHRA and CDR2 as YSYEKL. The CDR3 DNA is TGCGCCAGCAGAGGAATCCTGAGGGACACTGAAGCTTTCTTT. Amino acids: CASRGILRDTEAFF.

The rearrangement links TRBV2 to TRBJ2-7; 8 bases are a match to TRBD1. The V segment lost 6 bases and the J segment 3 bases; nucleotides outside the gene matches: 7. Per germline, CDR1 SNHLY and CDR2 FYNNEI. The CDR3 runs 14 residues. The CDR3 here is CASSQGQGYYEQYF. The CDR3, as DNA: TGTGCCAGCAGCCAAGGACAGGGTTACTACGAGCAGTACTTC.

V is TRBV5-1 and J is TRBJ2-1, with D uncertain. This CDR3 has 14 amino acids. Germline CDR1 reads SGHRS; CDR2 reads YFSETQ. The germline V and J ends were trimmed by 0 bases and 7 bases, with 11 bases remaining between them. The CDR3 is CASSLAPPRNEQFF. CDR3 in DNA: TGCGCCAGCAGCTTGGCTCCGCCTAGAAATGAGCAGTTCTTC.

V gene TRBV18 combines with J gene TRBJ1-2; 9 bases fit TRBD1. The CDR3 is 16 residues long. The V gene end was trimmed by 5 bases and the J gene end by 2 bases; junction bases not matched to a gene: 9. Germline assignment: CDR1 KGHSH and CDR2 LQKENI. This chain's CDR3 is CASSFGTGMGNYGYTF. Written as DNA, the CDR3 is TGTGCCAGCTCATTCGGGACAGGGATGGGAAACTATGGCTACACCTTC.

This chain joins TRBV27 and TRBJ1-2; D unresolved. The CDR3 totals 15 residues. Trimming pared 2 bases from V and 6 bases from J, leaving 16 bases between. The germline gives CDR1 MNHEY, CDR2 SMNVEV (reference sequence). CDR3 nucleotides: TGTGCCAGCAGTTTACTCCCCCTGGCCTCACATGGCTACACCTTC. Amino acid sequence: CASSLLPLASHGYTF.

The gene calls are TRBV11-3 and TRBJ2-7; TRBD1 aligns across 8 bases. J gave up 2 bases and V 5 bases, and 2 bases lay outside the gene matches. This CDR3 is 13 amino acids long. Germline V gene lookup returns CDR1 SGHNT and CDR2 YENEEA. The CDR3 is CASSMGQAYEQYF. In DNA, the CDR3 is TGTGCCAGCAGCATGGGACAGGCCTACGAGCAGTACTTC.

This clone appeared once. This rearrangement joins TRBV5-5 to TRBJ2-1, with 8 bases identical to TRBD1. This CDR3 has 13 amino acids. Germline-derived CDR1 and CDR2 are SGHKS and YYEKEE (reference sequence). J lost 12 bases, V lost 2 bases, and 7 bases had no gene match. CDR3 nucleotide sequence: TGTGCCAGCAGCTTTTACCAGACAGGGGTGCAGTTCTTC. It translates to CASSFYQTGVQFF.

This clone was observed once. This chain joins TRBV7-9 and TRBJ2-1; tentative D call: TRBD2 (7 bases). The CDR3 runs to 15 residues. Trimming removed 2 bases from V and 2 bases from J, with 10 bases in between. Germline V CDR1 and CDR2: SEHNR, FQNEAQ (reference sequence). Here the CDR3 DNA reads TGTGCCAGCAGCTTACGGGGGGCCACCTACAATGAGCAGTTCTTC. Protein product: CASSLRGATYNEQFF.